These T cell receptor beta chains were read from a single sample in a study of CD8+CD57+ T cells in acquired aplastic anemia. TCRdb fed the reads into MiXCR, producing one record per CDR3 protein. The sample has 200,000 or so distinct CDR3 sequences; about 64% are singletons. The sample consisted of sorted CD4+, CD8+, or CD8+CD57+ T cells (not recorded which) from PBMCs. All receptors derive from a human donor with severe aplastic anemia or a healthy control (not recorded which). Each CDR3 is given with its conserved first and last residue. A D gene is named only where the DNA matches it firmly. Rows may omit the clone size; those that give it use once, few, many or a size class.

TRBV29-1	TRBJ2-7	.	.	TGCAGCGTTGAATTGGGGGGCTACGAGCAGTACTTC	CSVELGGYEQYF
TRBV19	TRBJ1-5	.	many	TGTGCCAGTAGTAACGGACTGCTCAATCAGCCCCAGCATTTT	CASSNGLLNQPQHF
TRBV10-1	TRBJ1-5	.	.	TGCGCCAGCAGTGTCGGCCGCGATCAGCCCCAGCATTTT	CASSVGRDQPQHF
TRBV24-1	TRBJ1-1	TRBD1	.	TGTGCCACCAGTGTAAGGACAGGGGGGATCACTGAAGCTTTCTTT	CATSVRTGGITEAFF
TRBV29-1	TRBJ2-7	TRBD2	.	TGCAGCGCCAGACGGGGGGTTGAAGGCGAGCAGTACTTC	CSARRGVEGEQYF
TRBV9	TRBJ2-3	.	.	TGTGCCAGCAGCCCGGGGCCCCCTGGGAATGAGCAGTATTTT	CASSPGPPGNEQYF
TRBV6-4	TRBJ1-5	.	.	.	CASSGGGATDTQYFGPGTRHF
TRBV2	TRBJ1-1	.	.	TGTGCCAGCAGGGAAGCAGGGAGGGGAGCTTTCTTT	CASREAGRGAFF
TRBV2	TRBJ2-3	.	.	TGTGCCAGCAGCGAAGGGTGGGGGGGCGCCCCGAGGGATACGCAGTATTTT	CASSEGWGGAPRDTQYF
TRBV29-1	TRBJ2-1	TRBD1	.	TGCAGCGCAACACGGACAGGAGCCTACAATGAGCAGTTCTTC	CSATRTGAYNEQFF
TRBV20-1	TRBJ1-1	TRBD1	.	TGCAGTGCTAGAAGTTTACAAGCAGGGGGGCCGAACACTGAAGCTTTCTTT	CSARSLQAGGPNTEAFF
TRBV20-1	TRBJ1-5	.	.	TGCAGTGCTAGCGACAATGTCAATCAGCCCCAGCATTTT	CSASDNVNQPQHF
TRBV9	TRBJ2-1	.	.	TGTGCCAGCAGTTCGGCGGGATGGGGGACCAATGAGCAGTTCTTC	CASSSAGWGTNEQFF
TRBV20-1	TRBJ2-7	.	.	TGCAGTGCCAGCAAGTCGACGCCCTTTTCCTACGAGCAGTACTTC	CSASKSTPFSYEQYF
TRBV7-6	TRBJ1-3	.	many	TGTGCCAGCAGCTTTGGGCCCTCAGAAGCTGGAAACACCATATATTTT	CASSFGPSEAGNTIYF
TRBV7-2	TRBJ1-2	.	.	TGTGCCAGCAGCCAAGACCAACTCGGTCCCAGGGCGACCTTC	CASSQDQLGPRATF
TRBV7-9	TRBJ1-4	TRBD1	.	TGTGCCAGCAGCTTAGAGGACAGGGAAAGAAAACTGTTTTTT	CASSLEDRERKLFF
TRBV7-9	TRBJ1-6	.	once	TGTGCCAGCAGCTACCCTAGACAGACCGGCGGCTATAATTCACCCCTCCACTTT	CASSYPRQTGGYNSPLHF
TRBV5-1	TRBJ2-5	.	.	TGCGCCAGCAGCTTGTACCAGGGAGAGACCCAGTACTTC	CASSLYQGETQYF
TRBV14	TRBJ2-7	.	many	TGTGCCAGCAGCCAAGAAATAGGAATCTACGAGCAGTACTTC	CASSQEIGIYEQYF